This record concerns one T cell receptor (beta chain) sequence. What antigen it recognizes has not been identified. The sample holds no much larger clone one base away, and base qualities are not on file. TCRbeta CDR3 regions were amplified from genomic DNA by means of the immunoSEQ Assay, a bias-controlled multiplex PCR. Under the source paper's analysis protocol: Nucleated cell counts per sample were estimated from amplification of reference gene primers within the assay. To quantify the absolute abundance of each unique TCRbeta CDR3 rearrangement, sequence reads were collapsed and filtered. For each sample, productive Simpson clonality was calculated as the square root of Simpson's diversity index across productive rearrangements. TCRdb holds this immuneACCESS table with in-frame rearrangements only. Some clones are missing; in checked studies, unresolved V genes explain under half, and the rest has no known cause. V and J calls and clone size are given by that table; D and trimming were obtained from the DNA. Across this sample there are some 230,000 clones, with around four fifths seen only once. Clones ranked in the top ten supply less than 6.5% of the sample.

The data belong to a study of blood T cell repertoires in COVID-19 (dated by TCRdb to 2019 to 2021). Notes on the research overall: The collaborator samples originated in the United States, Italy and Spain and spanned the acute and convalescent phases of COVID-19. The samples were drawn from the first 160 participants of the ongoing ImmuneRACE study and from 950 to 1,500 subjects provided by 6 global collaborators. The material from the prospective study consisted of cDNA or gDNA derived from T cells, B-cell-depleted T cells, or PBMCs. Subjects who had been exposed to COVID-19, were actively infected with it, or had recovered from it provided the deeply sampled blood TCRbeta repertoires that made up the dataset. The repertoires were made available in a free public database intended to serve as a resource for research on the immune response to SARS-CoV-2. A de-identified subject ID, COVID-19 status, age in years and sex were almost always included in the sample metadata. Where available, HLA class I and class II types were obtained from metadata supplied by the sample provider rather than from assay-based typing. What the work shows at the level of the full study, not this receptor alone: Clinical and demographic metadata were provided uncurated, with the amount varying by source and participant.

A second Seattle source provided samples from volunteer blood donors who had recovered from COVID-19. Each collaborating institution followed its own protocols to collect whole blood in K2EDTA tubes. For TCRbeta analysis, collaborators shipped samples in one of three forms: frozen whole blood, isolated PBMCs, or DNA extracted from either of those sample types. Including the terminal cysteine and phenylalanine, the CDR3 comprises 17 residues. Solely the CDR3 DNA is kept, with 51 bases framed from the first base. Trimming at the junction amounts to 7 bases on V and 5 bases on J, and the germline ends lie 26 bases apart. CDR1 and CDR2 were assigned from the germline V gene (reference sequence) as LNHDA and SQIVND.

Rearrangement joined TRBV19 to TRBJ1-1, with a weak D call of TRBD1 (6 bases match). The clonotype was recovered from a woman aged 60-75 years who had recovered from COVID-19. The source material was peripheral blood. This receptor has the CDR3 CASTSDSGLSIRTEAFF. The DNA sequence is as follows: TGTGCCAGTACCTCGGACAGCGGTCTCAGTATTAGGACTGAAGCTTTCTTT.